This T cell receptor beta chain was captured in a study of T cells in Graves' hyperthyroidism and ophthalmopathy (dated by TCRdb to between 2019 and 2020). Study-level background: Peripheral blood samples were taken at initial diagnosis, before any treatment was given. To identify TCR V-J signatures that set the groups apart, the researchers used a discovery cohort of 100 or so patients, made up of around 40 with Graves' ophthalmopathy and about 59 with stable Graves' hyperthyroidism. Prospective prediction of ophthalmopathy was tested in an independent validation cohort of fewer than 20 hyperthyroidism patients and 17 patients who later progressed to ophthalmopathy. The roughly 91 discovery patients were randomly divided into training and test sets at a 7:3 ratio. The study also compared thyroid tissue and blood T-cell repertoires from several Graves' hyperthyroidism patients. After blood sampling, hyperthyroidism patients were treated with methimazole at a starting dose of 30 mg daily, and ophthalmopathy patients were treated with high-dose intravenous methylprednisolone. The paper reports TCR Vbeta CDR3 sequencing of about 140 peripheral blood samples: 40 to 45 ophthalmopathy, 75 to 80 hyperthyroidism and approximately 17 progressor patients.

In regard to this clonotype: It has no known antigen specificity. Per-base qualities were not stored, and no clone one base away is much larger.

A patient counted as having stable Graves' hyperthyroidism if no progression to ophthalmopathy occurred over 18 months of follow-up. Hyperthyroidism patients were newly diagnosed, had a disease duration of under 2 months, and were aged 18 to 65 years. Patients with uncontrolled infections, other autoimmune diseases, pregnancy or lactation were excluded. Diagnoses relied on clinical symptoms, serum thyroxine and TRAb, thyroid ultrasound and orbital computed tomography. Ficoll-Paque density gradient centrifugation was used to isolate PBMCs from approximately 10 ml of fresh peripheral blood. Total RNA was extracted with Trizol reagent, and quality was checked on an Agilent 2100 Bioanalyzer. As encoded in the germline V gene (reference sequence), CDR1 is DFQATT while CDR2 is SNEGSKA. Trimming removed 6 bases from V and 3 bases from J; the gene matches leave 10 bases unexplained. The CDR3 numbers 14 residues from cysteine through phenylalanine. The CDR3 DNA has 42 bases and is translated from base 1.

Broader findings and caveats from the paper: No statistical method was used to set the sample size in advance, and investigators knew the group allocation. Blood samples also contained most of the expanded thyroid clonotypes (frequency above 0.001), which suggests that blood repertoires may reflect thyroid immune responses. In cross-validation, a model built on a 13 V-J signature told ophthalmopathy apart from stable hyperthyroidism with 87.88% sensitivity and about 81% specificity, and in testing the same model reached 80%/75%. In validation, the model predicted progression to ophthalmopathy a median of roughly 6.2 months before onset, with approximately 70% sensitivity and around 76% specificity.

TCR beta CDR3 regions were amplified from RNA transcripts. For the first round of RT-PCR on the TCR CDR3, the HTBI primer set was used together with the Qiagen OneStep RT-PCR kit. The libraries were constructed in a second round of multiplex PCR and then size-selected and purified. The libraries were sequenced on an Illumina HiSeq2000 using paired-end 100 bp reads. The paper's data handling went like this. Raw data were processed with SOAPnuke, discarding reads with adapters, uncalled bases, mean Phred below 15, or no exact constant-primer or identifier match. COPE v1.2.5 was used to merge high-quality paired reads, and clonotypes were defined as unique nucleotide sequences. MiTCR v1.1 was used to align clonotypes to the IMGT TRBV, TRBD and TRBJ reference segments. The analysis was restricted to V-J combinations with a frequency above 0.0001, which together covered roughly 99% of the repertoires. The TCS score was defined as F50 (clonal expansion) divided by E x V (chaos), with BLOSUM62-based TCRdist calculated between CDR3 peptides within each V-J. Welch's t-statistics and random forest reduced roughly 540 V-J features to some 14, which were used in a naive Bayes classifier (R e1071). In-frame beta chains were kept once TCRdb had trimmed the public reads at Q25 with fastp and called clones with MiXCR. CDR3 protein duplicates are merged, each entry listing the most common genes and DNA. The V and J calls were not made by the authors but by TCRdb's processing. In all, the sample holds about 620,000 distinct CDR3 sequences, and under 20% of those were seen once. The biggest ten clones account for 3% to 4% of the sample.

The rearrangement joined TRBV20-1 to TRBJ2-7; TRBD1 lines up with 8 middle nucleotides. Sequenced material: blood. The TCR originated in a woman in her twenties or thirties with Graves' hyperthyroidism. The sequence in DNA is TGCAGTGCCGTCAATTGGACAGGGCTCTACGAGCAGTACTTC. Its protein is CSAVNWTGLYEQYF.